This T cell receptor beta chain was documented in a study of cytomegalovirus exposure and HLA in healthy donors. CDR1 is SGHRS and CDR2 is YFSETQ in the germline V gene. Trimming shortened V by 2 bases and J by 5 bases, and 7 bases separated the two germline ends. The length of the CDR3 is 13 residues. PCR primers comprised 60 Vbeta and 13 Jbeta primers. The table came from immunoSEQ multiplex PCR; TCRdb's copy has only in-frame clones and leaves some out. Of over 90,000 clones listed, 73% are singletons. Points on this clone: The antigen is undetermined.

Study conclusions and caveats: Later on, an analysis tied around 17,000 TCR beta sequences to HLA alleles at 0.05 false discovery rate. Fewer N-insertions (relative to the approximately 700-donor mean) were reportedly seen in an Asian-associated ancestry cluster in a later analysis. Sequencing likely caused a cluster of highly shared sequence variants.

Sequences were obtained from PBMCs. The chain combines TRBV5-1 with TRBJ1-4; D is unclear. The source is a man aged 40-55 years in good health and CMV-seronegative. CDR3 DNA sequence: TGCGCCAGCAGCTTCGAGAGAAATGAAAAACTGTTTTTT. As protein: CASSFERNEKLFF.